The clone carrying this T cell receptor beta chain occurred once. Its antigen is still unknown. This entry comes from a study of long-term antiretroviral therapy in people with HIV. They ran version v3.0 of the immunoSEQ assay at survey level. Sequenced by immunoSEQ multiplex PCR; TCRdb stores in-frame clones only, minus some. The data contain 30,000 to 40,000 clones, around 80% of them singletons. Regarding the study as a whole: Following ART, diversity rose but still fell short of transplant donor controls. Versus controls, repertoires in people with HIV had narrower CDR3 length ranges.

Participants who had HIV were, without exception, treated in the United States. V gave up 5 bases and J gave up 0 bases; unmatched junction bases: 3. The CDR3 spans 15 residues. Per germline, CDR1 MDHEN and CDR2 SYDVKM. This chain joins TRBV28 and TRBJ2-4; 8 bases fit TRBD2. Sequences were derived from unsorted PBMCs, sampled 1.5 years after starting antiretroviral therapy. This TCR was sampled from a man aged 18 to 35 with HIV. This chain's CDR3 is CASSLSGIAKNIQYF. The DNA of the CDR3 is TGTGCCAGCAGTCTTAGCGGGATAGCCAAAAACATTCAGTACTTC.